What follows is one T cell receptor (beta chain) and its context. One end of the junction does not line up with germline, which may come from a read error. The sample is drawn from a study of technical replicates of blood from a few donors. Profiling relied on immunoSEQ multiplex PCR, and the TCRdb table lists in-frame clones only, not all of them. The repertoire has 65,000 to 80,000 clones, under 98% of them found once; the top ten carry 0.2% to 0.3%. Germline CDR1 and CDR2: SSHAT and FNYEAQ (reference sequence). The CDR3 sequence is 17 residues long. V and J are TRBV7-7 and TRBJ2-5, with 7 bases aligning to TRBD2. The sequence came from a human donor in good health. The sample comprised T cells isolated from PBMCs. CDR3 bases: TGTGCTAGCAGCCCTATGAGGAGCGGGACCTACCAAGAGACCCAGTACTTC. It translates to CASSPMRSGTYQETQYF.